Each of the 29 T cell receptor beta chains below was sequenced from the same sample in a study of STAT3 mutations in large granular lymphocyte leukemia. The protocol was immunoSEQ multiplex PCR, while the TCRdb copy is restricted to in-frame clones and leaves out a portion. The data hold about 1,300 clones, with 72% observed a single time. These receptors have no known antigen. Findings of the study overall: Every T-LGLL patient had at least one immunodominant TCRbeta clonotype.

The sequenced sample was peripheral blood mononuclear cells. These receptors were obtained from a woman aged 70 to 79 with T-cell large granular lymphocyte leukemia. Some clones in this sample may be carry-over from other donors' samples.

The chain employs TRBV18 and TRBJ2-3; D is possibly TRBD1 (6 bases). Germline lookup yields CDR1 KGHSH and CDR2 LQKENI. The CDR3 contains 16 residues. Deletions cut 1 base from V and 0 bases from J, with 11 bases between. CDR3 sequence: CASSPLQTGSTDTQYF. The DNA for the CDR3 is TGTGCCAGCTCACCACTCCAGACAGGCAGCACAGATACGCAGTATTTT.

The V call is TRBV25-1, the J call TRBJ2-7, with TRBD2 matching over 7 bases. Germline lookup yields CDR1 MGHDK and CDR2 SYGVNS. This CDR3 comprises 16 residues. With V trimmed by 8 bases and J by 4 bases, 17 bases remained unmatched. The CDR3 DNA is TGTGCCAGCGGGGATCCCTTCGGGGGGAAATCGTACGAGCAGTACTTC. This sequence encodes CASGDPFGGKSYEQYF.

V gene TRBV5-5 combines with J gene TRBJ1-3; D might be TRBD1 (5 bases). The CDR3 length is 14 residues. The V end lost 4 bases, the J end lost 4 bases, and 12 bases lay between the germline ends. Germline-derived CDR1 and CDR2 are SGHKS and YYEKEE (reference sequence). The CDR3 bases are TGTGCCAGCAGCCTGGTGGGACCCGGAAACACCATATATTTT. Its protein product is CASSLVGPGNTIYF. The full variable domain, in which reference TRBV5-5 and TRBJ1-3 provide the parts outside the CDR3, is DAGVTQSPTHLIKTRGQQVTLRCSPISGHKSVSWYQQVLGQGPQFIFQYYEKEERGRGNFPDRFSARQFPNYSSELNVNALLLGDSALYLCASSLVGPGNTIYFGEGSWLTVV.

This clone has a single count. The chain has TRBV11-2 and TRBJ2-3; TRBD2 might be the D (6 bases). CDR1 SGHAT and CDR2 FQNNGV come from the germline V gene. This CDR3 has 17 residues. The V end lost 3 bases, the J end lost 2 bases, and 18 bases lay between the germline ends. The CDR3 loop reads CASSFLSRRVITDTQYF. The CDR3 DNA reads as TGTGCCAGCAGCTTTCTGAGCCGGAGGGTCATCACAGATACGCAGTATTTT.

This chain links TRBV27 with TRBJ2-7; 9 bases match TRBD2. V trimming: 3 bases; J trimming: 2 bases; junction bases outside the gene matches: 8. The V gene's germline CDR1 is MNHEY and CDR2 SMNVEV (reference sequence). The CDR3 sequence is 16 residues long. Written as DNA, the CDR3 is TGTGCCAGCAGTTTTAATCGTGTAGCGGGGGCCTACGAGCAGTACTTC. Encoded protein: CASSFNRVAGAYEQYF.

This clone was detected a few times. The chain uses TRBV19 and TRBJ1-6; D call uncertain. This CDR3 contains 14 residues. Trimming took 3 bases from V and 7 from J, leaving 10 bases between them. CDR1 and CDR2 (germline): LNHDA, SQIVND (reference sequence). The CDR3 sequence is CASSILARNSPLHF. DNA of the CDR3: TGTGCCAGTAGTATCTTGGCGCGGAATTCACCCCTCCACTTT.

The chain employs TRBV7-2 and TRBJ2-5, with 8 bases fitting TRBD1. The end of the DNA is better explained by TRBJ2-7, so the J call may be wrong. Germline-derived CDR1 and CDR2 are SGHTA and FQGNSA. The CDR3 length is 16 residues. This CDR3 is CASSLVGTGVSYEQYF. CDR3 nucleotides: TGTGCCAGCAGCTTAGTGGGGACAGGAGTCTCCTACGAGCAGTACTTC.

There are a few counts of this clone. The chain has TRBV5-4 and TRBJ2-7; 10 nucleotides match TRBD1. Trimming removed 4 bases from V and 5 bases from J; junction bases left unmatched: 6. Looked up from germline, CDR1 is SGHNT and CDR2 is YYREEE (reference sequence). The CDR3 consists of 14 residues. This chain's CDR3 is CASSTGTGDDEQYF. The CDR3 coding sequence is TGTGCCAGCAGCACCGGGACAGGGGACGACGAGCAGTACTTC.

The V and J genes are TRBV21-1 and TRBJ1-2; the table's D gene call, TRBD1, was not cross checked with the DNA. TRBV21-1 constitutes a pseudogene. The CDR3 length is 16 residues. The CDR3 sequence: CASSKVVGARSYGYTF. The CDR3 nucleotides read TGTGCCAGCAGCAAAGTGGTGGGGGCGCGGAGCTATGGCTACACCTTC.

The chain couples TRBV7-8 to TRBJ1-6, with a possible D match to TRBD1 (5 bases). Trimming cost V 1 base and J 8 bases, with 15 bases left between them. The CDR3 totals 16 residues. Germline V lookup: CDR1 SGHVS, CDR2 FQNEAQ. CDR3 in amino acids: CASSLEEAWGYSPLHF. The CDR3 DNA sequence: TGTGCCAGCAGCTTAGAGGAGGCATGGGGGTATTCACCCCTCCACTTT.

Written as DNA, the CDR3 is TGTGCCTGGAGTGCGGGACCCCCCACAGATACGCAGTATTTT. Its translation: CAWSAGPPTDTQYF. This chain links TRBV30 with TRBJ2-3; D possibly uses TRBD1 or TRBD2 (5 bases each). Trimming took 1 base from V and 2 from J, leaving 10 bases between them. Looked up from germline, CDR1 is GTSNPN and CDR2 is SVGIG (reference sequence). The CDR3 totals 14 residues.

V gene TRBV19 combines with J gene TRBJ2-2; tentatively, D is TRBD1 or TRBD2 (5 bases each). Trimming left V 8 bases short and J 2 bases short, with 18 bases between. CDR1 LNHDA and CDR2 SQIVND come from the germline V gene (reference sequence). The CDR3 totals 16 residues. The CDR3 bases are TGTGCCAGTCTCCCCCCCGGGACCACCAACACCGGGGAGCTGTTTTTT. Protein product: CASLPPGTTNTGELFF. Supplemented by reference TRBV19 and TRBJ2-2, the full variable domain reads DGGITQSPKYLFRKEGQNVTLSCEQNLNHDAMYWYRQDPGQGLRLIYYSQIVNDFQKGDIAEGYSVSREKKESFPLTVTSAQKNPTAFYLCASLPPGTTNTGELFFGEGSRLTVL.

J is TRBJ1-6 and V is TRBV9; D possibly corresponds to TRBD1 (6 bases). The V end lost 3 bases, the J end lost 8 bases, and 12 bases lay between the germline ends. The CDR3 totals 14 residues. The germline gives CDR1 SGDLS, CDR2 YYNGEE. CDR3 loop: CASSADSFHSPLHF. The CDR3 DNA follows: TGTGCCAGCAGCGCGGACAGTTTTCATTCACCCCTCCACTTT.

By sample share, this clone is large. The V call is TRBV5-4, the J call TRBJ1-2; D is uncertain. This CDR3 is 12 amino acids long. Per germline, CDR1 SGHNT and CDR2 YYREEE (reference sequence). The V and J ends lost 0 bases and 6 bases respectively, with 6 bases between them. The chain's CDR3 is CASSLGRNGYTF. CDR3 DNA: TGTGCCAGCAGCTTGGGGAGGAATGGCTACACCTTC.

This clone was seen just once. V and J are TRBV7-2 and TRBJ2-2; weak D call: TRBD2 (6 bases). The CDR3 has 15 residues. Trimming pared 0 bases from V and 8 bases from J, leaving 13 bases between. Germline assignment: CDR1 SGHTA and CDR2 FQGNSA. This chain's CDR3 is CASSLAHGSAGELFF. For the CDR3, the DNA is TGTGCCAGCAGCTTAGCGCACGGGAGCGCGGGGGAGCTGTTTTTT.

CDR3 region: CASSLFGESPYEQYF. In DNA, the CDR3 is TGCGCCAGCAGCTTGTTTGGCGAGTCCCCCTACGAGCAGTACTTC. The chain carries TRBV5-1 and TRBJ2-7; D gene unclear. Germline CDR1 SGHRS, CDR2 YFSETQ. Trimming shortened V by 1 base and J by 2 bases, and 13 bases separated the two germline ends. The CDR3 is made up of 15 amino acids.

This sequence joins TRBV5-1 and TRBJ2-2; D unclear. V lost 2 bases and J lost 2, with 10 bases in between. Germline CDR1 reads SGHRS; CDR2 reads YFSETQ. The CDR3 extends over 15 amino acids. As DNA, the CDR3 is TGCGCCAGCAGCTTCACTGGGGATAACACCGGGGAGCTGTTTTTT. This gives the protein CASSFTGDNTGELFF.

This clone was recorded a few times. The gene calls are TRBV25-1 and TRBJ1-1; D call uncertain. CDR1 is MGHDK and CDR2 is SYGVNS in the germline V gene. This CDR3 spans 13 amino acids. V lost 6 bases and J lost 0, with 8 bases in between. Here the CDR3 reads CASRGGMNTEAFF. The CDR3 bases are TGTGCCAGCAGAGGAGGAATGAACACTGAAGCTTTCTTT.

The CDR3 bases are TGCGCCAGCAGCCAAGATCGGGCTCTCGGGACCCAGTACTTC. Residues: CASSQDRALGTQYF. The rearrangement uses TRBV4-3 and TRBJ2-5; D unresolved. The ends were cut back, 0 bases at V and 7 bases at J, with 12 bases in the middle. This CDR3 contains 14 residues. The germline CDR1 and CDR2 sequences are LGHNA and YSLEER.

This clone appeared a single time. The chain joins TRBV5-1 to TRBJ2-7, with TRBD1 matching over 7 bases. V shed 4 bases, J shed 3 bases, and the junction held 4 bases outside the gene matches. The CDR3 has 13 residues. Germline loops: CDR1 SGHRS, CDR2 YFSETQ. This CDR3 reads CASSPGTVYEQYF. DNA for the CDR3: TGCGCCAGCAGCCCCGGGACAGTCTACGAGCAGTACTTC. Using reference TRBV5-1 and TRBJ2-7 for the parts outside the CDR3, the full variable domain is KAGVTQTPRYLIKTRGQQVTLSCSPISGHRSVSWYQQTPGQGLQFLFEYFSETQRNKGNFPGRFSGRQFSNSRSEMNVSTLELGDSALYLCASSPGTVYEQYFGPGTRLTVT.

J is TRBJ1-2 and V is TRBV20-1, with D unclear. The CDR3 consists of 9 residues. CDR1 is DFQATT and CDR2 is SNEGSKA in the germline V gene (reference sequence). The CDR3: CRHTGSWTF. The CDR3 DNA sequence: TGCAGGCATACTGGGTCTTGGACCTTC.

This clone was seen a single time. The chain carries TRBV30 and TRBJ2-3; 12 bases are a match to TRBD2. The CDR3 has 16 residues. The trim removed 3 bases at V and 6 bases at J, leaving 10 bases unmatched. Per germline, CDR1 GTSNPN and CDR2 SVGIG (reference sequence). The CDR3 DNA reads TGTGCCTGGAGCCGTATTCTAGCGGGGGGGCGGGATACGCAGTATTTT. Translation: CAWSRILAGGRDTQYF. Filled out from reference TRBV30 and TRBJ2-3, the complete variable domain reads SQTIHQWPATLVQPVGSPLSLECTVEGTSNPNLYWYRQAAGRGLQLLFYSVGIGQISSEVPQNLSASRPQDRQFILSSKKLLLSDSGFYLCAWSRILAGGRDTQYFGPGTRLTVL.

This CDR3 reads CASSPNVGQGSGTQYF. DNA of the CDR3: TGTGCCAGCAGCCCCAATGTCGGACAGGGCAGTGGTACGCAGTATTTT. The chain employs TRBV7-2 and TRBJ2-3, with 8 bases fitting TRBD1. Germline CDR1 is SGHTA and CDR2 is FQGNSA. This CDR3 is built from 16 residues. V gave up 5 bases and J gave up 8 bases; unmatched junction bases: 15. Full variable domain (missing parts from reference TRBV7-2 and TRBJ2-3): GAGVSQSPSNKVTEKGKDVELRCDPISGHTALYWYRQSLGQGLEFLIYFQGNSAPDKSGLPSDRFSAERTGGSVSTLTIQRTQQEDSAVYLCASSPNVGQGSGTQYFGPGTRLTVL.

The chain employs TRBV7-9 and TRBJ1-1; D may be TRBD1 (5 bases). V gave up 1 base and J gave up 4 bases, with 16 bases separating them. CDR1 is SEHNR, CDR2 FQNEAQ, per germline (reference sequence). This CDR3 contains 16 residues. The CDR3 loop is CASSLEMWAGPTEAFF. The CDR3 nucleotides read TGTGCCAGCAGCTTAGAAATGTGGGCAGGGCCCACTGAAGCTTTCTTT.

The CDR3 loop reads CASSHGTGVGEQYF. CDR3 in DNA: TGCGCCAGCAGCCATGGGACAGGTGTCGGCGAGCAGTACTTC. The chain employs TRBV4-3 and TRBJ2-7, with 8 bases lining up with TRBD1. V gave up 3 bases and J gave up 6 bases; unmatched junction bases: 7. The germline CDR1 and CDR2 sequences are LGHNA and YSLEER. The CDR3 runs to 14 residues.

V gene TRBV6-1 combines with J gene TRBJ1-2, with D tentatively TRBD1 (6 bases). The CDR3 length is 14 residues. V was cut by 7 bases and J by 10 bases, with 22 bases left in between. Germline CDR1 is MNHNS and CDR2 is SASEGT. The CDR3 sequence: CASTPGWTDPLYTF. CDR3 DNA: TGTGCCAGCACTCCCGGGTGGACAGACCCTCTCTACACCTTC.

This clone has only one observation. The rearrangement uses TRBV11-3 and TRBJ2-3; D is undetermined. Germline CDR1 and CDR2: SGHNT and YENEEA. The CDR3 consists of 13 residues. V was cut by 5 bases and J by 3 bases, with 9 bases left in between. CDR3 DNA: TGTGCCAGCAGCACCCGGCGGACAGATACGCAGTATTTT. This gives the protein CASSTRRTDTQYF. The full variable domain, its missing parts supplied by reference TRBV11-3 and TRBJ2-3, is EAGVVQSPRYKIIEKKQPVAFWCNPISGHNTLYWYLQNLGQGPELLIRYENEEAVDDSQLPKDRFSAERLKGVDSTLKIQPAELGDSAVYLCASSTRRTDTQYFGPGTRLTVL.

The J gene is TRBJ1-2, the V gene TRBV28; D gene uncertain. Germline lookup yields CDR1 MDHEN and CDR2 SYDVKM. The CDR3 has 12 residues. Trimming stripped 8 bases from V and 0 bases from J, with 7 bases between. CDR3 in amino acids: CASRVTNYGYTF. For the CDR3, the DNA is TGTGCCAGCCGAGTTACTAACTATGGCTACACCTTC.

V usage is TRBV2 and J usage is TRBJ1-4; D ambiguous. This CDR3 region has 15 residues. V gave up 10 bases and J gave up 0 bases, with 15 bases separating them. CDR1 is SNHLY, CDR2 FYNNEI, per germline. Written as DNA, the CDR3 is TGTGCCACCCAATACGGGCCTGCAACTAATGAAAAACTGTTTTTT. This translates into CATQYGPATNEKLFF.